Listed below are T cell receptor beta chains from one sample, sequenced in a study of shared clonotypes between healthy human individuals. Produced via immunoSEQ multiplex PCR; TCRdb's table is partial and in-frame only. The table records roughly 890,000 clones, more than 85% of them present only once. The sequencing sample was made of naive CD8+ T cells sorted from blood. The receptors shown here come from a young man in good health. Both conserved end residues are part of each CDR3. D genes are given only for firm matches. The size field is filled for only some rows; it gives once, few, many or a size class.

J: TRBJ2-7; V: TRBV25-1; size: .; D: TRBD2; DNA: TGTGCCAGCAGTGAAAGCGGGAGACTAACCGAGCAGTACTTC; CDR3: CASSESGRLTEQYF
J: TRBJ1-2; V: TRBV4-1; size: .; D: .; DNA: TGCGCCAGCGGTTCGGGCATCTCTTATGGCTACACCTTC; CDR3: CASGSGISYGYTF
J: TRBJ1-4; V: TRBV30; size: .; D: TRBD1; DNA: TGTGCCTGGAGTCCCGACAGGGGAAGAGGGGAAAAACTGTTTTTT; CDR3: CAWSPDRGRGEKLFF
J: TRBJ2-7; V: TRBV28; size: .; D: TRBD1; DNA: TGTGCCAGCAGTGGTCAGGGGGCCTTCTACGAGCAGTACTTC; CDR3: CASSGQGAFYEQYF
J: TRBJ2-5; V: TRBV7-2; size: .; D: .; DNA: TGTGCCAGCAGCTTAGCGGCAGAGACCCAGTACTTC; CDR3: CASSLAAETQYF
J: TRBJ1-3; V: TRBV4-1; size: .; D: .; DNA: TGCGCCAGCAGCCAAGCGCAGGGGACCTTGACTGGAAACACCATATATTTT; CDR3: CASSQAQGTLTGNTIYF
J: TRBJ2-1; V: TRBV5-1; size: .; D: TRBD2; DNA: TGCGCCAGCATGCAGGGACTACCTTCTAGTGACAATGAGCAGTTCTTC; CDR3: CASMQGLPSSDNEQFF
J: TRBJ1-5; V: TRBV5-6; size: few; D: TRBD1; DNA: TGTGCCAGCAGCAGAGGGTACGACAGGGGACAGCCCCAGCATTTT; CDR3: CASSRGYDRGQPQHF
J: TRBJ2-1; V: TRBV6-4; size: .; D: TRBD2; DNA: TGTGCCAGCAGTGACTCCAGGACTAGCGTATACAATGAGCAGTTCTTC; CDR3: CASSDSRTSVYNEQFF
J: TRBJ2-2; V: TRBV5-1; size: .; D: .; DNA: TGCGCCAGCAGCTTCTGGGCAGAGCGGAACACCGGGGAGCTGTTTTTT; CDR3: CASSFWAERNTGELFF
J: TRBJ2-3; V: TRBV9; size: few; D: TRBD1; DNA: TGTGCCAGCAGCCGAAGGTTGGGACAGGGGTCAGATACGCAGTATTTT; CDR3: CASSRRLGQGSDTQYF
J: TRBJ1-1; V: TRBV5-4; size: .; D: TRBD1; DNA: TGTGCCAGCAGCTTGCCCCGGACAGGGGCCGTGAACACTGAAGCTTTCTTT; CDR3: CASSLPRTGAVNTEAFF
J: TRBJ2-1; V: TRBV11-2; size: .; D: TRBD2; DNA: TGTGCCAGCGCGCACTCGGGACTAGCAGAATACAATGAGCAGTTCTTC; CDR3: CASAHSGLAEYNEQFF
J: TRBJ2-3; V: TRBV5-6; size: .; D: .; DNA: TGTGCCAGCAGCACTGGCACAGATACGCAGTATTTT; CDR3: CASSTGTDTQYF
J: TRBJ2-1; V: TRBV7-9; size: .; D: .; DNA: TGTGCCAGCAGCCCCGGCGGATTGGCCAATGAGCAGTTCTTC; CDR3: CASSPGGLANEQFF
J: TRBJ2-1; V: TRBV13; size: few; D: TRBD2; DNA: TGTGCCAGCAGCTGGGGGACTAGCGAACAGTTCTTC; CDR3: CASSWGTSEQFF
J: TRBJ2-1; V: TRBV6-1; size: .; D: TRBD2; DNA: TGTGCCAGCAGTAAACCGGGACTAGAGTACAATGAGCAGTTCTTC; CDR3: CASSKPGLEYNEQFF
J: TRBJ1-2; V: TRBV19; size: .; D: TRBD1; DNA: TGTGCCAGTAAGTCTACAGGGGGCGTAAATGGCTACACCTTC; CDR3: CASKSTGGVNGYTF
J: TRBJ2-1; V: TRBV4-3; size: .; D: TRBD2; DNA: TGCGCCAGCAGCCCCTCTGGCGGGCGGGAGGCGCCCAATGAGCAGTTCTTC; CDR3: CASSPSGGREAPNEQFF
J: TRBJ2-1; V: TRBV19; size: .; D: .; DNA: TGTGCCAGTTCCCGGGCATTATCCTACAATGAGCAGTTCTTC; CDR3: CASSRALSYNEQFF
J: TRBJ2-7; V: TRBV5-1; size: .; D: TRBD2; DNA: TGCGCCAGCAGCTTGGCTAGCGGGGGAGAACTTGGTTACGAGCAGTACTTC; CDR3: CASSLASGGELGYEQYF
J: TRBJ2-3; V: TRBV7-3; size: .; D: TRBD1; DNA: TGTGCCAGCAGCTTGACAGGGGGGACAGATACGCAGTATTTT; CDR3: CASSLTGGTDTQYF
J: TRBJ2-3; V: TRBV27; size: .; D: TRBD1; DNA: TGTGCCAGCAGTTCCAGGGGGCGGGCAGATACGCAGTATTTT; CDR3: CASSSRGRADTQYF
J: TRBJ2-7; V: TRBV7-9; size: .; D: .; DNA: TGTGCCAGCAGCCCACGGACAGTTGGAGGACGTTACGAGCAGTACTTC; CDR3: CASSPRTVGGRYEQYF
J: TRBJ2-1; V: TRBV27; size: .; D: .; DNA: TGTGCCAGCAGTTTAAGACAGGCCTACAATGAGCAGTTCTTC; CDR3: CASSLRQAYNEQFF
J: TRBJ2-1; V: TRBV7-9; size: .; D: .; DNA: TGTGCCAGCAGCTTAGTCCCCCAGCGGTCGGACGACAATGAGCAGTTCTTC; CDR3: CASSLVPQRSDDNEQFF
J: TRBJ2-7; V: TRBV7-6; size: few; D: .; DNA: TGTGCCAGCAGCTCGGACGGTTACGAGCAGTACTTC; CDR3: CASSSDGYEQYF
J: TRBJ1-6; V: TRBV6-1; size: .; D: TRBD1; DNA: TGTGCCAGCAGTGAAGTGGAAGGGGGCAATTCACCCCTCCACTTT; CDR3: CASSEVEGGNSPLHF
J: TRBJ2-7; V: TRBV4-3; size: .; D: TRBD2; DNA: TGCGCCAGCAGCCAAGAGGGGACTAGTCTTTCCTACGAGCAGTACTTC; CDR3: CASSQEGTSLSYEQYF
J: TRBJ2-1; V: TRBV4-3; size: .; D: .; DNA: TGCGCCAGCAGCCAAGATATTTCCCCAGCCAATGAGCAGTTCTTC; CDR3: CASSQDISPANEQFF
J: TRBJ2-7; V: TRBV29-1; size: .; D: .; DNA: TGCAGCGTTGAGAGGGACAACTCCTACGAGCAGTACTTC; CDR3: CSVERDNSYEQYF
J: TRBJ2-7; V: TRBV9; size: .; D: TRBD2; DNA: TGTGCCAGCAGCGTTGGTAGCGGGAGGTACGAGCAGTACTTC; CDR3: CASSVGSGRYEQYF
J: TRBJ1-1; V: TRBV6-6; size: .; D: TRBD1; DNA: TGTGCCAGCAGGAACAGGGGCAACACTGAAGCTTTCTTT; CDR3: CASRNRGNTEAFF
J: TRBJ2-3; V: TRBV9; size: .; D: .; DNA: TGTGCCAGCAGCGAGCGGACTTTCGATTCAGATACGCAGTATTTT; CDR3: CASSERTFDSDTQYF